Listed here is a single T cell receptor (beta chain). This entry belongs to a study of T cells after somatic rescue of genetic block. Clones were read by immunoSEQ multiplex PCR, and TCRdb kept only the in-frame ones, dropping some. The sample has tens of thousands of clones, approximately 96% seen once. From germline, CDR1 is ENHRY and CDR2 SYGVKD. This CDR3 has 13 amino acids. With 6 bases clipped from V and 6 bases from J, the junction kept 5 bases outside the gene matches. The chain links TRBV10-3 to TRBJ2-1; 7 bases are a match to TRBD2. The specimen was peripheral blood mononuclear cells (PBMCs). This receptor was identified in a child under three years old. The CDR3 is CAISPLAPNEQFF. CDR3 sequence (DNA): TGTGCCATCAGCCCACTAGCGCCCAATGAGCAGTTCTTC.